Shown below are 20 T cell receptor beta chains from a single sample sequenced in a study of neurological immune-mediated disorders. The time point was: technical triplicate 2. TCRdb ran MiXCR on the 5' RACE reads and lists one entry per CDR3 protein. The sample comprises more than 50,000 distinct CDR3 sequences, more than 20% of which are singletons, and about 5% rests with the top ten. The sample taken for sequencing was PBMCs. These receptors were collected from a man between 60 and 70 years old with HTLV-1-associated myelopathy (HAM/TSP).

The chain has TRBV5-1 and TRBJ2-1; D possibly corresponds to TRBD2 (6 bases). The CDR3 extends over 15 amino acids. V lost 1 base and J 2 bases, leaving 10 bases between the germline ends. In germline, CDR1 is SGHRS, CDR2 YFSETQ. This CDR3 reads CASSLTGDPYNEQFF. Here the CDR3 DNA reads TGCGCCAGCAGCTTGACGGGAGACCCCTACAATGAGCAGTTCTTC.

This clonotype was seen repeatedly, ten times or more. The CDR3 loop reads CASSLDSGANVLTF. The CDR3 bases are TGCGCCAGCAGCTTGGACTCCGGGGCCAACGTCCTGACTTTC. V is TRBV5-1 and J is TRBJ2-6; D gene ambiguous. Germline-derived CDR1 and CDR2 are SGHRS and YFSETQ. The CDR3 has 14 amino acids. With 0 bases removed from V and 4 bases from J, the gap between germline ends came to 5 bases.

This sequence joins TRBV15 and TRBJ2-1, with 14 bases lining up with TRBD2. With 0 bases clipped from V and 0 bases from J, the junction kept 7 bases outside the gene matches. The germline V gene encodes CDR1 LNHNV and CDR2 YYDKDF (reference sequence). The CDR3 length is 20 residues. The CDR3 nucleotides read TGTGCCACCAGCAGAGAGTTTGGACTAGCGGGAGGCCGCTCCTACAATGAGCAGTTCTTC. As protein: CATSREFGLAGGRSYNEQFF. The variable domain in full, completed from reference TRBV15 and TRBJ2-1, reads DAMVIQNPRYQVTQFGKPVTLSCSQTLNHNVMYWYQQKSSQAPKLLFHYYDKDFNNEADTPDNFQSRRPNTSFCFLDIRSPGLGDTAMYLCATSREFGLAGGRSYNEQFFGPGTRLTVL.

The CDR3 sequence: CASLRTGSSYNEQFF. For the CDR3, the DNA is TGTGCCAGCCTGCGGACAGGGAGCTCCTACAATGAGCAGTTCTTC. The chain recombines TRBV3-1 with TRBJ2-1; 8 bases agree with TRBD1. This CDR3 has 15 amino acids. The V gene end was trimmed by 8 bases and the J gene end by 0 bases; junction bases not matched to a gene: 6. Germline CDR1 is LGHDT and CDR2 is YNNKEL (reference sequence).

The CDR3, as DNA: TGTGCCAGCAGCCAAGTTCCAGGTGAAGCTTTCTTT. Translated, it gives CASSQVPGEAFF. V is TRBV3-1 and J is TRBJ1-1; no clear D. V was pared by 1 base and J by 7 bases, with 7 bases between. CDR3 length equals 12 residues. Germline CDR1 and CDR2: LGHDT and YNNKEL (reference sequence).

This clonotype was counted at least ten times. The chain couples TRBV20-1 to TRBJ1-1; 8 bases line up with TRBD1. Germline CDR1 reads DFQATT; CDR2 reads SNEGSKA (reference sequence). The CDR3 consists of 14 residues. The CDR3 protein is CSPKPRGRGTEAFF. In nucleotides, the CDR3 is TGCAGCCCAAAGCCCAGGGGGCGCGGCACTGAAGCTTTCTTT.

CDR3 residues: CASSLGGRAEAFF. DNA for the CDR3: TGTGCCAGCAGTTTAGGGGGCCGAGCTGAAGCTTTCTTT. The chain uses TRBV12-3 or TRBV12-4 and TRBJ1-1, with TRBD1 as a possible D gene (5 bases). This CDR3 spans 13 amino acids. Between the trimmed V and J ends, which lost 1 base and 6 bases, there was a span of 9 bases.

V gene TRBV12-3 or TRBV12-4 combines with J gene TRBJ2-1, with 11 positions matching TRBD2. The CDR3 totals 16 residues. V dropped 6 bases and J dropped 6; count of bases not matched to a gene: 10. The DNA for the CDR3 is TGTGCCAGCAGCCCTAGCGGGAGGTGGGTCACCAATGAGCAGTTCTTC. Its protein is CASSPSGRWVTNEQFF.

V is TRBV5-1 and J is TRBJ2-7; possibly TRBD2 for D (6 bases). CDR1 is SGHRS and CDR2 is YFSETQ in the germline V gene. The CDR3 consists of 15 residues. The V end was cut by 4 bases, the J end by 3 bases, with 17 bases between. This CDR3 is CASSPGLGRGYEQYF. The CDR3 nucleotides are TGCGCCAGCAGCCCCGGGCTCGGGAGAGGCTACGAGCAGTACTTC.

At least ten counts were recorded for this clonotype. V usage is TRBV10-3 and J usage is TRBJ2-1; no clear D. Trimming stripped 6 bases from V and 5 bases from J, with 11 bases between. The length of the CDR3 is 13 residues. Per the germline V gene, CDR1 is ENHRY and CDR2 is SYGVKD. CDR3 sequence: CAISLTSDNEQFF. The CDR3 region has the DNA TGTGCCATCAGCCTGACTTCGGACAATGAGCAGTTCTTC.

This clonotype was seen ten or more times. The chain joins TRBV11-2 to TRBJ1-5, with D hard to call. Germline V lookup: CDR1 SGHAT, CDR2 FQNNGV. V dropped 0 bases and J dropped 5 bases, with 5 bases sitting between them. This CDR3 is 13 amino acids long. Here the CDR3 reads CASSLDRDQPQHF. As DNA, the CDR3 is TGTGCCAGCAGCTTAGATAGGGATCAGCCCCAGCATTTT.

This clonotype came up many times. The chain has TRBV20-1 and TRBJ1-1; D is possibly TRBD1 (5 bases). V was cut by 2 bases and J by 0 bases, with 7 bases left in between. This CDR3 region has 13 residues. Germline V gene data show CDR1 as DFQATT and CDR2 as SNEGSKA (reference sequence). The CDR3 loop reads CSARQGVNTEAFF. The DNA of the CDR3 is TGCAGTGCTAGACAGGGTGTGAACACTGAAGCTTTCTTT.

The table lists this clonotype with many counts. The chain carries TRBV6-6 and TRBJ2-5; D gene ambiguous. The ends were cut back, 0 bases at V and 5 bases at J, with 13 bases in the middle. Germline CDR1 is MNHNY and CDR2 is SVGAGI (reference sequence). The CDR3 covers 15 residues. CDR3 sequence (DNA): TGTGCCAGCAGTTACTCTTCCCCGGGTATGGAGACCCAGTACTTC. Amino acid sequence: CASSYSSPGMETQYF.

This clonotype was recorded at least ten times. The V call is TRBV7-2, the J call TRBJ2-7, with D possibly being TRBD1 (6 bases). Germline V CDR1 and CDR2: SGHTA, FQGNSA. V was trimmed by 5 bases and J by 5 bases, leaving 16 bases between them. This CDR3 spans 14 amino acids. The CDR3 sequence is CASSRAWGRDEQYF. In DNA, the CDR3 is TGTGCCAGCAGCCGGGCCTGGGGGCGGGACGAGCAGTACTTC.

The rearrangement links TRBV20-1 to TRBJ2-7, with 8 bases aligning to TRBD2. The length of the CDR3 is 15 residues. J gave up 7 bases and V 0 bases, and 11 bases lay outside the gene matches. Germline CDR1 reads DFQATT; CDR2 reads SNEGSKA (reference sequence). CDR3 protein: CSARDSGMPPGEQYF. CDR3 nucleotides: TGCAGTGCTAGAGATAGCGGGATGCCTCCGGGAGAGCAGTACTTC.

Worth noting for this clonotype: A much more abundant neighbour one base away suggests this may be a read error. CDR3 sequence reads: CASSPPGATNTEAFF. CDR3 coding DNA: TGTGCCAGTAGTCCCCCTGGGGCAACCAACACTGAAGCTTTCTTT. This sequence joins TRBV19 and TRBJ1-1, with D maybe TRBD1 (5 bases). This CDR3 region has 15 residues. Germline V gene lookup returns CDR1 LNHDA and CDR2 SQIVND (reference sequence). V was pared by 5 bases and J by 2 bases, with 15 bases between. The full variable domain, in which reference TRBV19 and TRBJ1-1 provide the parts outside the CDR3, is DGGITQSPKYLFRKEGQNVTLSCEQNLNHDAMYWYRQDPGQGLRLIYYSQIVNDFQKGDIAEGYSVSREKKESFPLTVTSAQKNPTAFYLCASSPPGATNTEAFFGQGTRLTVV.

In this sample, this clonotype turned up a few times. The V gene is TRBV27, the J gene TRBJ2-7; unclear D gene. Between the trimmed V and J ends, which lost 5 bases and 6 bases, there was a span of 14 bases. Germline V gives CDR1 MNHEY, CDR2 SMNVEV (reference sequence). This CDR3 spans 13 amino acids. CDR3: CASSPRRSREQYF. CDR3 sequence (DNA): TGTGCCAGCAGTCCCCGCCGTTCTCGCGAGCAGTACTTC.

This clonotype has a count of ten or more. The genes are TRBV29-1 and TRBJ1-1, with D unresolved. Germline CDR1 reads SQVTM; CDR2 reads ANQGSEA. Trimming stripped 6 bases from V and 0 bases from J, with 5 bases between. This CDR3 spans 11 amino acids. The chain's CDR3 is CSVELNTEAFF. DNA of the CDR3: TGCAGCGTCGAACTGAACACTGAAGCTTTCTTT.

This clonotype was detected many times. This chain links TRBV6-6 with TRBJ2-3; D is uncertain. The CDR3 runs to 14 residues. Germline values: CDR1 MNHNY, CDR2 SVGAGI (reference sequence). The germline V and J ends were trimmed by 4 bases and 1 base, with 9 bases remaining between them. The CDR3 region has the DNA TGTGCCAGCAGTTCCTCCCGGGGCACAGATACGCAGTATTTT. It codes for CASSSSRGTDTQYF.

Ten or more counts support this clonotype. This chain connects TRBV5-6 to TRBJ2-7; no clear D. The CDR3 extends over 18 amino acids. Looked up from germline, CDR1 is SGHDT and CDR2 is YYEEEE. Trimming removed 4 bases at V and 7 bases at J, with 30 bases between. Here the CDR3 reads CASSPVALQTRSPTEQYF. DNA of the CDR3: TGTGCCAGCAGCCCCGTGGCGTTACAGACCAGATCCCCGACTGAGCAGTACTTC.